Sequencing of this T cell receptor beta chain was carried out in a study of cytomegalovirus exposure and HLA in healthy donors. CDR3 length: 13 residues. V shed 2 bases and J shed 7 bases, with 9 bases lying between them. Per germline, CDR1 SEHNR and CDR2 FQNEAQ (reference sequence). This clone was counted only a few times. The PCR made use of 60 Vbeta and 13 Jbeta primers. Clones were read by immunoSEQ multiplex PCR, and TCRdb kept only the in-frame ones, dropping some. The data hold tens of thousands of clones, with approximately 60% observed a single time. The source material was PBMCs. This clonotype was sampled from a boy aged 5-17 years in good health and CMV-seropositive. The V call is TRBV7-9, the J call TRBJ1-3, with a tentative D call TRBD1 (6 bases). CDR3: CASSLNRDNTIYF. In DNA, the CDR3 is TGTGCCAGCAGCTTAAACAGGGATAACACCATATATTTT.